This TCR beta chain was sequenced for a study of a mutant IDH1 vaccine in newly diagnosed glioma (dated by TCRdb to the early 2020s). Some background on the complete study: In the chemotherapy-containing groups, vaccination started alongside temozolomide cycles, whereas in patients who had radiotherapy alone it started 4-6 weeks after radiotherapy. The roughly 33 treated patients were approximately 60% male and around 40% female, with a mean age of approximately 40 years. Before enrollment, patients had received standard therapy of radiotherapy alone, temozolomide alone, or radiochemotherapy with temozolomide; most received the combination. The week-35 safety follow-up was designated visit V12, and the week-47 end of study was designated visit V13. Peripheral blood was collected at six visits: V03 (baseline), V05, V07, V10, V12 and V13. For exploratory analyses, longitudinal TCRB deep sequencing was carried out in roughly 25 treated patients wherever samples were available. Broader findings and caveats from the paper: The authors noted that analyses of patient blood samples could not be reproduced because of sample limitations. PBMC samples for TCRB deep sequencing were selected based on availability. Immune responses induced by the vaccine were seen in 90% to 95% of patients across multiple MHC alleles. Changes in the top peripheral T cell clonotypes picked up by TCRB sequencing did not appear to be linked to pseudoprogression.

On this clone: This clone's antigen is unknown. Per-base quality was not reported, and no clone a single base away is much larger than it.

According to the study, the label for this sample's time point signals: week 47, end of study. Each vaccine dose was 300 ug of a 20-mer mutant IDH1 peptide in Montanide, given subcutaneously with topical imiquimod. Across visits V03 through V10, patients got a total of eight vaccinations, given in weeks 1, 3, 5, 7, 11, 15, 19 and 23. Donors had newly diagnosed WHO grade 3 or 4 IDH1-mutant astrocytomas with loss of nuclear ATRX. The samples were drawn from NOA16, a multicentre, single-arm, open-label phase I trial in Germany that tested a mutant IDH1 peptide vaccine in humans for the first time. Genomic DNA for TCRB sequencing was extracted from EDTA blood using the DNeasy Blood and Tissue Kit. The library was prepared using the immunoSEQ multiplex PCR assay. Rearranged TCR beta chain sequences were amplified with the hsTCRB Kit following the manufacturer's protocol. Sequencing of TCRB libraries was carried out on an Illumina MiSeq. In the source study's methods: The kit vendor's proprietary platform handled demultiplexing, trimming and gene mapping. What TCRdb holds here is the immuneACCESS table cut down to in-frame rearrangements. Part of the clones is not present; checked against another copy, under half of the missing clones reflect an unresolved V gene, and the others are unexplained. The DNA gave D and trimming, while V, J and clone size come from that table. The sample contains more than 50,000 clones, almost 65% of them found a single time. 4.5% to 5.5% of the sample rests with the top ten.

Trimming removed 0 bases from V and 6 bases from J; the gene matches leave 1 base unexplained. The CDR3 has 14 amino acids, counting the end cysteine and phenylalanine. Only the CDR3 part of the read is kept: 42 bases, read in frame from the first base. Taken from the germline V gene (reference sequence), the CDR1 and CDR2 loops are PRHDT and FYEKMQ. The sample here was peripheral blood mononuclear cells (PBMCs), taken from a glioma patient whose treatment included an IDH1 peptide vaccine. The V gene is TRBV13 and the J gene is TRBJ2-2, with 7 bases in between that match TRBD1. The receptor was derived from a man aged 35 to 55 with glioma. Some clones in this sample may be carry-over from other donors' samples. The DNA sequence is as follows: TGTGCCAGCAGCTTAGGGCAGGGGGCCGGGGAGCTGTTTTTT. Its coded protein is CASSLGQGAGELFF.